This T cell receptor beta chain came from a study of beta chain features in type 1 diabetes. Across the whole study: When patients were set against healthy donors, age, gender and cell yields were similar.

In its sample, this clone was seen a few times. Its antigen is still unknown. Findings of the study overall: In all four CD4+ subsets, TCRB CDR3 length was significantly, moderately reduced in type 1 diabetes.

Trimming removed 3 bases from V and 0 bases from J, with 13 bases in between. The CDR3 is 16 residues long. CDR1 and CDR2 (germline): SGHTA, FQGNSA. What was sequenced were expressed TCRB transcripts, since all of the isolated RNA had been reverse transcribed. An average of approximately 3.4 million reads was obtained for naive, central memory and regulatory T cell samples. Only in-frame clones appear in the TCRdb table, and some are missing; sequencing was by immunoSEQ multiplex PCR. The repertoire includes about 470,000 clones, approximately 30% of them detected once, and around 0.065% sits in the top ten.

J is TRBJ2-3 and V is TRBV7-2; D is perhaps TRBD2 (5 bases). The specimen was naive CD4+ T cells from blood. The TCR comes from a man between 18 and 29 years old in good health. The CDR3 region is CASSFQSGTSTDTQYF. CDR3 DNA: TGTGCCAGCAGCTTTCAGAGCGGAACTAGCACAGATACGCAGTATTTT.